The 10 T cell receptor beta chains below come from one sample, sequenced in a study of shared clonotypes between healthy human individuals. Libraries were prepared by immunoSEQ multiplex PCR; TCRdb keeps only in-frame clonotypes and omits some of them. Altogether a few million clones are present, more than 85% being singletons, with the ten largest covering under 0.45%. The sequenced sample was naive CD4+ T cells from PBMCs. The subset was: CD45RA+ positively selected. The receptors were gathered from a man between 18 and 29 years old in good health. Some clones in this sample may be carry-over from other donors' samples.

The chain recombines TRBV6-7 with TRBJ1-5, with 9 bases matching TRBD1. TRBV6-7 is an ORF; its function is uncertain. This CDR3 contains 17 residues. The ends lost 0 bases at V and 1 base at J; junction bases unmatched: 4. CDR3 sequence (DNA): TGTGCCAGCAGTTACTCGACAGGGGGTTGGAGCAATCAGCCCCAGCATTTT. Translation: CASSYSTGGWSNQPQHF.

The gene calls are TRBV11-2 and TRBJ2-3; D gene unclear. Deletions cut 3 bases from V and 2 bases from J, with 6 bases between. The germline V gene encodes CDR1 SGHAT and CDR2 FQNNGV. CDR3 length equals 13 residues. CDR3 region: CASSFPPTDTQYF. The CDR3 bases are TGTGCCAGCAGCTTTCCCCCCACAGATACGCAGTATTTT.

The chain couples TRBV30 to TRBJ1-3; D not certain. V was cut by 2 bases and J by 0 bases, with 14 bases left in between. The germline V gene encodes CDR1 GTSNPN and CDR2 SVGIG (reference sequence). The CDR3 is 16 residues long. CDR3 region: CAWSSARASSGNTIYF. The DNA of the CDR3 is TGTGCCTGGAGTTCCGCTAGAGCGAGCTCTGGAAACACCATATATTTT.

This sequence joins TRBV18 and TRBJ2-7, with D unclear. This CDR3 spans 13 amino acids. Trimming pared 2 bases from V and 4 bases from J, leaving 9 bases between. Germline CDR1 and CDR2: KGHSH and LQKENI. The CDR3 sequence is CASSPTSLYEQYF. The CDR3 nucleotides are TGTGCCAGCTCACCAACTTCCCTATACGAGCAGTACTTC.

The CDR3 loop is CASSDFGVGYGYTF. CDR3 DNA sequence: TGTGCCAGCAGCGACTTCGGGGTGGGCTATGGCTACACCTTC. This rearrangement joins TRBV7-3 to TRBJ1-2; D remains ambiguous. This CDR3 contains 14 residues. Trimming removed 5 bases at V and 4 bases at J, with 14 bases between. CDR1 and CDR2 from the germline V gene are SGHTA and FQGTGA.

V gene TRBV28 combines with J gene TRBJ1-2, with 9 bases lining up with TRBD1. V trimming: 10 bases; J trimming: 8 bases; junction bases outside the gene matches: 11. This CDR3 spans 13 amino acids. Germline V lookup: CDR1 MDHEN, CDR2 SYDVKM. CDR3: CATTGGPWSGYTF. CDR3 DNA: TGTGCCACAACAGGGGGCCCTTGGAGCGGCTACACCTTC.

The CDR3 region is CASSRTGIQETQYF. The CDR3 DNA is TGTGCCAGCAGCCGCACGGGAATTCAAGAGACCCAGTACTTC. The chain is built from TRBV4-2 and TRBJ2-5; D may be TRBD2 (5 bases). The germline CDR1 and CDR2 sequences are LGHNA and YNFKEQ. V was trimmed by 4 bases and J by 2 bases, leaving 11 bases between them. The CDR3 consists of 14 residues.

On this clone itself: The sample holds other DNA sequences that translate to the same CDR3. The chain combines TRBV6-5 with TRBJ2-1; D uncertain. CDR1 is MNHEY and CDR2 is SVGAGI in the germline V gene. This CDR3 is built from 16 residues. V lost 0 bases and J 0 bases, leaving 9 bases between the germline ends. The CDR3 DNA is TGTGCCAGCAGTTACTCCCTGGCCAGCTCCTACAATGAGCAGTTCTTC. It translates to CASSYSLASSYNEQFF.

J is TRBJ1-3 and V is TRBV5-6; 8 nucleotides line up with TRBD1. This CDR3 is built from 13 residues. Germline V lookup: CDR1 SGHDT, CDR2 YYEEEE. V was clipped by 0 bases and J by 7 bases; unmatched bases: 0. In DNA form, the CDR3 reads TGTGCCAGCAGCTTGGACAGGGGGAACACCATATATTTT. Residues: CASSLDRGNTIYF.

J is TRBJ1-3 and V is TRBV5-1; perhaps TRBD1 as D (6 bases). Per the germline V gene, CDR1 is SGHRS and CDR2 is YFSETQ. The CDR3 is made up of 13 amino acids. V was cut by 4 bases and J by 11 bases, with 16 bases left in between. This CDR3 reads CASSLTGLSAIYF. The CDR3 coding sequence is TGCGCCAGCAGCCTGACAGGCCTCTCGGCCATATATTTT.